This TCR beta chain stems from a study of naive and memory T cell subsets. Regarding the study as a whole: Activation and differentiation may alter RNA-based TCR counts. In naive cells, over 95% of TCR sequences were seen only once.

The beta constant-region primer was an equimolar mix of two oligonucleotides covering TRBC1 and TRBC2. One entry per CDR3 protein, called by TCRdb with MiXCR from the UMI-ligation and nested PCR reads. The sample has under 100,000 distinct CDR3 sequences; approximately 6.5% are singletons. This clonotype was seen at least ten times. What it binds is not known. CMV status came from CD4+ T cell IFNgamma after overnight CMV lysate stimulation of fresh PBMCs. After CD4 positive bead selection, the CD4-negative fraction gave CD8 T cells. This sequence originates from a human donor in good health. Sequences were obtained from central memory CD4+ T cells from blood.

CDR3 region: CASSLGWEKDTQYF. The CDR3 nucleotides read TGTGCCAGCAGCTTAGGGTGGGAGAAAGATACGCAGTATTTT. This chain uses TRBV11-2 with TRBJ2-3; D is perhaps TRBD2 (5 bases). CDR3 length equals 14 residues. V was clipped by 1 base and J by 5 bases, with 10 bases between them. The V gene's germline CDR1 is SGHAT and CDR2 FQNNGV. Using reference TRBV11-2 and TRBJ2-3 for the parts outside the CDR3, the full variable domain is EAGVAQSPRYKIIEKRQSVAFWCNPISGHATLYWYQQILGQGPKLLIQFQNNGVVDDSQLPKDRFSAERLKGVDSTLKIQPAKLEDSAVYLCASSLGWEKDTQYFGPGTRLTVL.